This T cell receptor (beta chain) was observed in a study of immune evolution from preneoplasia to lung adenocarcinoma. This CDR3 is 16 amino acids long. The V end was cut by 3 bases, the J end by 7 bases, with 19 bases between. Germline values: CDR1 MDHEN, CDR2 SYDVKM. Regarding this clone: What it binds is not known.

TCRdb's table, derived via immunoSEQ multiplex PCR, lists solely in-frame clones and lacks some. This repertoire shows 14,000 or so clones, 85% found once; its top ten account for approximately 3%. Notes on the study in general: Normal lung had highest clonality; later lesions appeared denser, more diverse.

Specimen: FFPE lung adenocarcinoma in situ tissue. This clonotype was sampled from a donor at least 70 years old with lung adenocarcinoma. The chain employs TRBV28 and TRBJ1-5; D not certain. The CDR3 bases are TGTGCCAGCAGTTTGCCCCTGTCTCATCTGAGACAGCCCCAGCATTTT. Protein: CASSLPLSHLRQPQHF.